This T cell receptor beta chain was identified in a study of blood T cell repertoires in COVID-19. Study at large: Some COVID-19 samples were acute and others convalescent; all came from the United States, Italy and Spain. From T cells, B-cell-depleted T cells, or PBMCs came the material, which was cDNA or gDNA.

Original data processing: Reference gene primer amplification yielded estimated nucleated cell counts. TCRdb keeps only in-frame clones here, not all; method: immunoSEQ multiplex PCR. V and J calls plus clone size are reproduced from that table; the DNA served to infer D and trimming. This sample has roughly 670,000 clones, with 75% to 90% found just once. The sample holds one count of this clone. The sequence came from a young woman with acute or convalescent COVID-19. The sequencing sample was made of peripheral blood.

This CDR3 is CASSMGPGNQPQHF. The CDR3 DNA is TGCGCCAGCAGCATGGGGCCTGGCAATCAGCCCCAGCATTTT. V gene TRBV4-1 combines with J gene TRBJ1-5, with D maybe TRBD1 (5 bases). Trimming took off 5 bases at V and 2 bases at J, with 10 bases between the two ends. Germline lookup yields CDR1 MGHRA and CDR2 YSYEKL. The CDR3 is made up of 14 amino acids.